The rows below give T cell receptor beta chains drawn from one sample of a study of blood T cell repertoires in COVID-19. The method was immunoSEQ multiplex PCR; TCRdb's version includes in-frame clones alone and lacks a portion of them. The table includes fewer than 650,000 clones, about 88% detected once. The sequencing input was peripheral blood. These receptors were taken from a woman aged 50 to 60 with COVID-19, enrolled during active disease. The CDR3 runs from the conserved cysteine through the conserved F or W. A D gene is named only where the DNA matches it firmly. Rows give clone size only sometimes, using once, few, many, or a class for an expanded clone.

NA	TRBV3-1/TRBV3-2	TRBJ1-4	TRBD1	TGTGCCAGCAGCCAAACCGACAGGGGGTCGGAAAAACTGTTTTTT	CASSQTDRGSEKLFF
NA	TRBV6-5	TRBJ1-5	NA	TGTGCCAGCCAAGGGGGTTCAGGGAGGGTCCAGCCCCAGCATTTT	CASQGGSGRVQPQHF
NA	TRBV19	TRBJ1-1	NA	TGTGCCAGTAGCCCGCCCGGCCGCCGAGGCACTGAAGCTTTCTTT	CASSPPGRRGTEAFF
NA	TRBV11-2	TRBJ2-1	TRBD2	TGTGCCAGCAGCTTAGGGACTAGAAATGAGCAGTTCTTC	CASSLGTRNEQFF
NA	TRBV14	TRBJ2-7	NA	TGTGCCAGCAGCCCAGGGGGGCTTAGGTTGTACTTC	CASSPGGLRLYF
NA	TRBV6-5	TRBJ1-1	NA	TGTGCCAGCAGTTATCTGTCAGGCGGGGCGGTGGCTTTCTTT	CASSYLSGGAVAFF
NA	TRBV5-6	TRBJ1-1	NA	TGTGCCAGCAGCTTGGGGGCCAAGGACACTGAAGCTTTCTTT	CASSLGAKDTEAFF
NA	TRBV9	TRBJ2-1	NA	TGTGCCAGCAGCGTATCGACAGGATACTCCTACAATGAGCAGTTCTTC	CASSVSTGYSYNEQFF
NA	TRBV4-1	TRBJ1-2	NA	TGCGCCAGCAGCCAAGCCGGGGTCGACAGGCGATATGGCTACACCTTC	CASSQAGVDRRYGYTF
NA	TRBV5-8	TRBJ2-3	NA	TGTGCCAGCAGCTTATTAGCAGGGGGCACAGATACGCAGTATTTT	CASSLLAGGTDTQYF
NA	TRBV7-2	TRBJ2-4	TRBD1	TGTGCCAGCAGCCTACGGACAGGACTAGCCAAAAACATTCAGTACTTC	CASSLRTGLAKNIQYF
NA	TRBV3-1/TRBV3-2	TRBJ1-4	NA	TGTGCCAGCAGCCCCCCCCGGGGGGGGGCAACTAATGAAAAACTGTTTTTT	CASSPPRGGATNEKLFF
NA	TRBV5-6	TRBJ2-3	NA	TGTGCCAGCAGCTTGGTACGTCGACTATCCACAGATACGCAGTATTTT	CASSLVRRLSTDTQYF
NA	TRBV18	TRBJ2-2	TRBD1	TGTGCCAGCTCAACGGGACAGGGCGTCACCGGGGAGCTGTTTTTT	CASSTGQGVTGELFF
NA	TRBV5-6	TRBJ2-7	NA	TGTGCCAGCAGCCACCTAAAGACAGCAACCTACGAGCAGTACTTC	CASSHLKTATYEQYF
NA	TRBV5-6	TRBJ1-5	NA	TGTGCCAGCAGCCTAGGCCCTATCAGGCCCCAGCATTTT	CASSLGPIRPQHF
NA	TRBV11-1	TRBJ2-7	NA	TGTGCCAGCAGCTTGCGGACAGACGACGAGCAGTACTTC	CASSLRTDDEQYF
NA	TRBV15	TRBJ2-3	TRBD2	TGTGCCACCAGCAGATCACGGACTAGCGGGGGTATAGGCGATACGCAGTATTTT	CATSRSRTSGGIGDTQYF
few	TRBV5-1	TRBJ1-1	NA	TGCGCCAGCAGCTTGGGTAGGAACACTGAAGCTTTCTTT	CASSLGRNTEAFF
NA	TRBV6-5	TRBJ1-5	TRBD1	TGTGCCAGCAGGGGGGGGACAGGATATCAGCCCCAGCATTTT	CASRGGTGYQPQHF
NA	TRBV27	TRBJ2-2	NA	TGTGCCAGCACGGGGTTTCACACCGGGGAGCTGTTTTTT	CASTGFHTGELFF
NA	TRBV5-4	TRBJ2-5	NA	TGTGCCAGCAGCGCCGGTTTCCAAGAGACCCAGTACTTC	CASSAGFQETQYF
NA	TRBV6-6	TRBJ1-1	NA	TGTGCCAGCAGTTACTCGGGGGGTGGGACTGAAGCTTTCTTT	CASSYSGGGTEAFF
NA	TRBV28	TRBJ2-7	NA	TGTGCCAGCAGTTCCGGGATCTACGAGCAGTACTTC	CASSSGIYEQYF
NA	TRBV28	TRBJ1-5	NA	TGTGCCAGCAGCCCCCTCAGTCGTCCCCAGCATTTT	CASSPLSRPQHF
NA	TRBV9	TRBJ2-7	NA	TGTGCCAGCAGTAGACCCAGGGGAGGGACCTACGAGCAGTACTTC	CASSRPRGGTYEQYF
NA	TRBV5-1	TRBJ2-3	NA	TGCGCCAGCAGCTTGTACAACCCCCCATCAGATACGCAGTATTTT	CASSLYNPPSDTQYF
NA	TRBV19	TRBJ1-2	TRBD1	TGTGCCAGTCGGAGCCGGGACAGGGGGCTTTGGGACTATGGCTACACCTTC	CASRSRDRGLWDYGYTF
NA	TRBV3-1/TRBV3-2	TRBJ2-7	NA	TGTGCCAGCAGCCATGAGTCCTACGAGCAGTACTTC	CASSHESYEQYF
NA	TRBV6-5	TRBJ1-4	TRBD1	TGTGCCAGCAGTTCCAGGGGGGTTGAAGAAAAACTGTTTTTT	CASSSRGVEEKLFF
once	TRBV1	TRBJ2-5	NA	TGCACCAGCAGCCACCCCTCCAAAGCGGGGGGAGGGGAGACCCAGTACTTC	CTSSHPSKAGGGETQYF
NA	TRBV29-1	TRBJ1-1	NA	TGCAGCGTTGAAGATCATACGGGGAACACTGAAGCTTTCTTT	CSVEDHTGNTEAFF
NA	TRBV6-5	TRBJ1-6	TRBD1	TGTGCCAGCAGTCTACAGGGGGCCTATAATTCACCCCTCCACTTT	CASSLQGAYNSPLHF
NA	TRBV11-1	TRBJ2-2	NA	TGTGCCAGCAGCTTGAGCGGAGGCACCGGGGAGCTGTTTTTT	CASSLSGGTGELFF
once	TRBV6-6	TRBJ2-3	TRBD1	TGTGCCAGCAGCCGAACCGGGACAGGGGGCGCGAATACGCAGTATTTT	CASSRTGTGGANTQYF
NA	TRBV28	TRBJ1-2	NA	TGTGCCAGCGAGGGGGTGGGCTATGGCTACACCTTC	CASEGVGYGYTF
NA	TRBV2	TRBJ2-1	TRBD1	TGTGCCAGCAGGGGGACAGACAGAATGGTCAATGAGCAGTTCTTC	CASRGTDRMVNEQFF
NA	TRBV11-3	TRBJ2-2	NA	TGTGCCAGCAGCTCACACAGGACGGGTGCGAACACCGGGGAGCTGTTTTTT	CASSSHRTGANTGELFF
NA	TRBV7-9	TRBJ1-1	TRBD1	TGTGCCAGCAGCTTAACAGGGGGCACTGAAGCTTTCTTT	CASSLTGGTEAFF
NA	TRBV7-9	TRBJ1-3	NA	TGTGCCAGCAGCACCCCCCGGGTGAACACCATATATTTT	CASSTPRVNTIYF
NA	TRBV23-1	TRBJ2-7	TRBD1	TGCGCCAGCAGTCCAACGGACAGGCAACCCTCCTACGAGCAGTACTTC	CASSPTDRQPSYEQYF
NA	TRBV29-1	TRBJ1-1	TRBD1	TGCAGCGTTGAGACAGGGGCCCCTGAAGCTTTCTTT	CSVETGAPEAFF
once	TRBV2	TRBJ2-5	TRBD2	TGTGCCAGCAGTCTAACTAGCGGGGGGGCCGAGGAGACCCAGTACTTC	CASSLTSGGAEETQYF
few	TRBV5-1	TRBJ1-1	NA	TGCGCCAGCAGCCAGCAGGGGAGTGGGGCTTTCTTT	CASSQQGSGAFF
NA	TRBV28	TRBJ2-7	TRBD1	TGTGCCAGCAGCCGAGACAGGGGGCCTTCCTACGAGCAGTACTTC	CASSRDRGPSYEQYF
NA	TRBV14	TRBJ2-1	TRBD1	TGTGCCAGCAGCCCCCGACAGGGGGCTCTCAATGAGCAGTTCTTC	CASSPRQGALNEQFF
NA	TRBV18	TRBJ2-1	TRBD2	TGTGCCAGCTCACCGGGGAGGGACAATGAGCAGTTCTTC	CASSPGRDNEQFF
NA	TRBV28	TRBJ2-7	TRBD2	TGTGCCAGCAGAACCGGGAGGTCCTACGAGCAGTACTTC	CASRTGRSYEQYF
NA	TRBV6-5	TRBJ1-4	NA	TGTGCCAGCAGCCTCGGGTCCTCGAAACTGTTTTTT	CASSLGSSKLFF
NA	TRBV27	TRBJ2-5	NA	TGTGCCAGCAGTCTGGGGTGGGGGGTTCAGGGTAAAGAGACCCAGTACTTC	CASSLGWGVQGKETQYF
NA	TRBV6-5	TRBJ1-5	NA	TGTGCCAGCAGTCCTAGAGGGGACTTGGAGCCCCAGCATTTT	CASSPRGDLEPQHF
NA	TRBV15	TRBJ2-2	TRBD1	TGTGCCACCGGCAATGACAGGGGCGGCACCGGGGAGCTGTTTTTT	CATGNDRGGTGELFF
NA	TRBV12-3/TRBV12-4	TRBJ1-2	TRBD1	TGTGCCAGCAGACCGACAGGGGGAGCTGGCTACACCTTC	CASRPTGGAGYTF
NA	TRBV5-1	TRBJ2-3	NA	TGCGCCAGCAGAACAGGGGGGGACACAGATACGCAGTATTTT	CASRTGGDTDTQYF